Listed below are T cell receptor beta chains from one sample, sequenced in a study of cytomegalovirus exposure and HLA in healthy donors. The method was immunoSEQ multiplex PCR; TCRdb's version includes in-frame clones alone and lacks a portion of them. The sample lists some 140,000 clones; 70% to 80% were seen once. The sequenced sample was PBMCs. The source is a female donor in good health and CMV-seronegative. CDR3s include the opening cysteine and the closing phenylalanine or tryptophan. Each record gives: V gene, D gene, clone size, J gene, CDR3 DNA, CDR3 protein. A D gene is named only where the DNA matches it firmly. Only part of the rows carry a size: once, few, many, or a class if the clone is expanded.

TRBV29-1,TRBD1,-,TRBJ1-2,TGCAGCGTTGCGGCAGGGGGCGACTATGGCTACACCTTC,CSVAAGGDYGYTF
TRBV6-5,TRBD1,-,TRBJ2-2,TGTGCCACCGCCCGGACAGGGGAGACCGGGGAGCTGTTTTTT,CATARTGETGELFF
TRBV7-2,-,-,TRBJ2-5,TGTGCCAGCACCACCGCCCCCGCAGGGACTCTCCAAGAGACCCAGTACTTC,CASTTAPAGTLQETQYF
TRBV5-1,TRBD1,-,TRBJ1-4,TGCGCCAGCAGCTCTGGACAGGTCGGGGAAAAACTGTTTTTT,CASSSGQVGEKLFF
TRBV13,TRBD1,-,TRBJ2-7,TGTGCCAGCAGCTTAGGGGGACAGGGGGCTAGCGAGCAGTACTTC,CASSLGGQGASEQYF
TRBV6-5,-,-,TRBJ1-3,TGTGCCAGCTCTAGGGACTCGAGCTCTGGAAACACCATATATTTT,CASSRDSSSGNTIYF
TRBV6-5,TRBD2,few,TRBJ2-5,TGTGCCAGCACGGTAGCGGGATTAGAGACCCAGTACTTC,CASTVAGLETQYF
TRBV5-1,-,-,TRBJ2-1,TGCGCCAGCAGCTTGGGGTCTAGCTACAATGAGCAGTTCTTC,CASSLGSSYNEQFF
TRBV11-3,-,-,TRBJ1-1,TGTGCCAGCAGCTTACCGACCCACGGGGGGTATACTGAAGCTTTCTTT,CASSLPTHGGYTEAFF
TRBV7-9,-,-,TRBJ1-1,TGTGCCAGCAGCTTCCTCAGGAACCGTGAAGCTTTCTTT,CASSFLRNREAFF
TRBV7-2,TRBD2,-,TRBJ2-7,TGTGCCAGCAGCTTAGGGTCAGCGGGAACGTCCTACGAGCAGTACTTC,CASSLGSAGTSYEQYF
TRBV5-4,-,-,TRBJ1-6,TGTGCCAGCAGCTTGGACATTTCACCCCTCCACTTT,CASSLDISPLHF
TRBV5-1,-,-,TRBJ2-2,TGCGCCAGCAGCTTGGCAGGGGACACCGGGGAGCTGTTTTTT,CASSLAGDTGELFF
TRBV4-3,-,-,TRBJ2-1,TGCGCCAGCAGCCAAACGCTCGAGGCTGGCTCCTACAATGAGCAGTTCTTC,CASSQTLEAGSYNEQFF
TRBV12-5,TRBD2,-,TRBJ2-1,TGTGCTAGTGGTTCCCAAGCGGGGAGCTCCTACAATGAGCAGTTCTTC,CASGSQAGSSYNEQFF
TRBV7-2,TRBD1,-,TRBJ1-4,TGTGCCAGCAGCCCACACGTTGGGACAGGGGCCCGAGGGGAACTGTTTTTT,CASSPHVGTGARGELFF
TRBV29-1,-,-,TRBJ2-7,TGCAGCGTTGTCCGGGACACTGATAACTACGAGCAGTACTTC,CSVVRDTDNYEQYF
TRBV11-2,-,-,TRBJ1-3,TGTGCCAGCAGCCCCGGACAGATTAGAAACACCATATATTTT,CASSPGQIRNTIYF
TRBV5-6,TRBD1,-,TRBJ1-1,TGTGCCAGCAGCGCGTCGACAGGGATCACTGAAGCTTTCTTT,CASSASTGITEAFF
TRBV7-9,TRBD1,-,TRBJ2-3,TGTGCCAGCAGAGACAGGGCCTTACACGATACGCAGTATTTT,CASRDRALHDTQYF
TRBV4-1,TRBD2,few,TRBJ2-3,TGCGCCAGCAGCCAGTACTATGGGACTAGCGGGCGAGACACAGATACGCAGTATTTT,CASSQYYGTSGRDTDTQYF
TRBV27,-,-,TRBJ1-5,TGTGCCAGCAGCCTCCTCGGACAGACCAATCAGCCCCAGCATTTT,CASSLLGQTNQPQHF
TRBV27,TRBD2,once,TRBJ2-1,TGTGCCAGCAGCCGAACTAGCGGGGGGTACAATGAGCAGTTCTTC,CASSRTSGGYNEQFF
TRBV5-1,-,-,TRBJ2-1,TGCGCCAGCGCAGGTAATAAGAGCTCCTACAATGAGCAGTTCTTC,CASAGNKSSYNEQFF
TRBV7-6,-,-,TRBJ2-2,TGTGCCATCCTCTCCCCTTCCGGGGAGCTGTTTTTT,CAILSPSGELFF
TRBV9,-,-,TRBJ2-5,TGTGCCAGCAGCGTAGCCCCGGGGGACGGGGAGACCCAGTACTTC,CASSVAPGDGETQYF
TRBV5-6,-,-,TRBJ1-1,TGTGCCAGCAGCTTAAGACTGGAAGCTTTCTTT,CASSLRLEAFF
TRBV2,-,-,TRBJ2-1,TGTGCCACCTCCAGGGTGGGGGGTGAGCAGTTCTTC,CATSRVGGEQFF
TRBV5-4,-,-,TRBJ1-4,TGTGCCAGCAGCTTGGCTGATGTTAGGGGAAAACTGTTTTTT,CASSLADVRGKLFF
TRBV5-1,TRBD2,-,TRBJ2-1,TGCGCCAGCAGCTTGCAGCGGGAGGGCCCTCGCAATGAGCAGTTCTTC,CASSLQREGPRNEQFF
TRBV11-3,TRBD1,once,TRBJ2-5,TGTGCCAGCAGCTTCTACAGGGGTTATGTCGAGACCCAGTACTTC,CASSFYRGYVETQYF
TRBV28,-,-,TRBJ1-2,TGTGCCAGCAGCACGACAGTCTATGGCTACACCTTC,CASSTTVYGYTF
TRBV13,-,-,TRBJ2-7,TGTGCCAGCAGCTTTTTCGGAACACGCCGACGGGGCGAGCAGTACTTC,CASSFFGTRRRGEQYF
TRBV30,TRBD1,few,TRBJ1-6,TGTGCCAGCAAATCCGGGACAGGGCAATCACCCCTCCACTTT,CASKSGTGQSPLHF
TRBV28,-,-,TRBJ2-7,TGTGCCAGCGCCACTCGCACAGTAACCTACGAGCAGTACTTC,CASATRTVTYEQYF
TRBV6-6,TRBD1,few,TRBJ1-1,TGTGCCAGCGGACCTGCCGGGACAGGGAACGCTTTCTTT,CASGPAGTGNAFF
TRBV4-3,-,-,TRBJ1-1,TGCGCCAGCAGCTCAACCACAGTCGGCACTGAAGCTTTCTTT,CASSSTTVGTEAFF
TRBV5-1,-,few,TRBJ2-3,TGCGCCAGCGGGGACACTGCTAGCACAGATACGCAGTATTTT,CASGDTASTDTQYF
TRBV10-3,-,-,TRBJ1-2,TGTGCCATCAGTGGTCGTCAACTTTTGCCTGGCTACACCTTC,CAISGRQLLPGYTF
TRBV10-1,TRBD2,-,TRBJ2-3,TGCGCCAGCAAACCCGGAGGACTAGCATTGGATACGCAGTATTTT,CASKPGGLALDTQYF
TRBV27,-,-,TRBJ1-1,TGTGCCAGCAGTTTTGGGGTGGGGGGGACAACTGAAGCTTTCTTT,CASSFGVGGTTEAFF